The 30 T cell receptor beta chains listed next were all sequenced from one sample in a study of blood T cells in healthy people across ages. A second about 7 to 11 cycle PCR used barcoded and J-beta primers. TCRdb analysed the 5' RACE reads with MiXCR anew, one entry per CDR3 protein. The data show more than 1.4 million distinct CDR3 sequences, roughly 40% seen once. Input material: blood. The receptors shown here come from a woman between 18 and 30 years old in good health.

This clonotype showed up just once. This CDR3 is CASSHLGDITPYEQYF. In DNA, the CDR3 is TGCGCCAGCAGCCACCTGGGGGACATTACCCCCTACGAGCAGTACTTC. The V call is TRBV5-1, the J call TRBJ2-7; tentatively, D is TRBD1 (6 bases). This CDR3 is 16 amino acids long. Germline V CDR1 and CDR2: SGHRS, YFSETQ. The V end was cut by 4 bases, the J end by 2 bases, with 19 bases between.

This clonotype was counted between two and nine times. J is TRBJ1-2 and V is TRBV20-1, with a weak D call TRBD1 (5 bases). The germline gives CDR1 DFQATT, CDR2 SNEGSKA (reference sequence). This CDR3 contains 13 residues. Trimming cost V 3 bases and J 5 bases, with 13 bases left between them. CDR3 DNA sequence: TGCAGTGCTAGTCTGGGGACCTCTTATGGCTACACCTTC. It translates to CSASLGTSYGYTF.

V gene TRBV7-2 combines with J gene TRBJ1-1; perhaps TRBD1 as D (6 bases). Deletions cut 8 bases from V and 4 bases from J, with 11 bases between. Germline CDR1 is SGHTA and CDR2 is FQGNSA. The CDR3 length is 12 residues. CDR3 region: CASGRQVTEAFF. The CDR3 bases are TGTGCCAGCGGCCGACAGGTCACTGAAGCTTTCTTT.

This clonotype was counted between two and nine times. The chain couples TRBV7-2 to TRBJ2-4; the match to TRBD2 covers 9 bases. The CDR3 is 16 amino acids. CDR1 SGHTA and CDR2 FQGNSA come from the germline V gene. With V trimmed by 5 bases and J by 3 bases, 8 bases remained unmatched. The DNA for the CDR3 is TGTGCCAGCAGCCGACGGACTAGCGAGGTCAAAAACATTCAGTACTTC. This sequence encodes CASSRRTSEVKNIQYF. The full variable domain, its missing parts supplied by reference TRBV7-2 and TRBJ2-4, is GAGVSQSPSNKVTEKGKDVELRCDPISGHTALYWYRQSLGQGLEFLIYFQGNSAPDKSGLPSDRFSAERTGGSVSTLTIQRTQQEDSAVYLCASSRRTSEVKNIQYFGAGTRLSVL.

This clonotype was seen only a few times. V and J are TRBV4-1 and TRBJ2-5, with 10 positions matching TRBD2. Germline V gene lookup returns CDR1 MGHRA and CDR2 YSYEKL. The CDR3 totals 16 residues. V lost 3 bases to trimming and J lost 5 bases; unmatched junction nucleotides: 9. CDR3 in amino acids: CASSHTSGAVGETQYF. The CDR3 DNA follows: TGCGCCAGCAGCCATACTAGCGGGGCCGTCGGGGAGACCCAGTACTTC.

This clonotype was detected only a few times. The J gene is TRBJ2-7, the V gene TRBV6-5, with 10 bases lining up with TRBD2. CDR1 MNHEY and CDR2 SVGAGI come from the germline V gene. V lost 8 bases to trimming and J lost 1 base; unmatched junction nucleotides: 5. The CDR3 contains 14 residues. The CDR3 loop reads CASGPTSGSYEQYF. DNA of the CDR3: TGTGCCAGCGGACCGACTAGCGGGTCCTACGAGCAGTACTTC.

This clonotype has more than one count but fewer than ten. This rearrangement joins TRBV9 to TRBJ1-6, with no clear D. Germline CDR1 is SGDLS and CDR2 is YYNGEE. V shed 3 bases and J shed 9 bases, with 7 bases lying between them. This CDR3 is built from 12 residues. CDR3 amino acids: CASSANFSPLHF. In nucleotides, the CDR3 is TGTGCCAGCAGCGCAAATTTTTCACCCCTCCACTTT.

The chain joins TRBV20-1 to TRBJ2-7; possibly TRBD1 for D (6 bases). V lost 0 bases to trimming and J lost 6 bases, with 18 bases between them. Germline CDR1 reads DFQATT; CDR2 reads SNEGSKA (reference sequence). This CDR3 is 15 amino acids long. The CDR3 protein is CSARDPGRGSIEQYF. CDR3 nucleotide sequence: TGCAGTGCTAGAGATCCGGGCAGGGGTTCAATCGAGCAGTACTTC.

The rearrangement uses TRBV20-1 and TRBJ2-5, with unresolved D. CDR1 is DFQATT, CDR2 SNEGSKA, per germline (reference sequence). V lost 4 bases and J lost 1, with 7 bases in between. This CDR3 region has 12 residues. The CDR3 protein is CSAIPLQETQYF. The CDR3 nucleotides are TGCAGTGCTATACCCCTCCAAGAGACCCAGTACTTC.

This clonotype has only a few counts. The chain has TRBV28 and TRBJ1-2, with 7 nucleotides matching TRBD1. V was clipped by 6 bases and J by 3 bases; unmatched bases: 7. The CDR3 has 14 amino acids. Germline CDR1 is MDHEN and CDR2 is SYDVKM. CDR3 DNA sequence: TGTGCCAGCAGGGGGGGAACAGGGGACTATGGCTACACCTTC. It is translated as CASRGGTGDYGYTF.

This clonotype was detected ten times or more. The V and J genes are TRBV9 and TRBJ2-7; D gene uncertain. CDR3 length: 11 residues. V was clipped by 3 bases and J by 4 bases, with 5 bases between them. The germline V gene encodes CDR1 SGDLS and CDR2 YYNGEE. This CDR3 reads CASSANYEQYF. The CDR3 DNA reads TGTGCCAGCAGCGCAAATTACGAGCAGTACTTC. Combining the CDR3 with reference TRBV9 and TRBJ2-7 gives the whole variable domain DSGVTQTPKHLITATGQRVTLRCSPRSGDLSVYWYQQSLDQGLQFLIQYYNGEERAKGNILERFSAQQFPDLHSELNLSSLELGDSALYFCASSANYEQYFGPGTRLTVT.

This chain uses TRBV6-2 or TRBV6-3 with TRBJ1-5, with unresolved D. This CDR3 is built from 15 residues. Trimming took 6 bases from V and 1 from J, leaving 13 bases between them. Germline V CDR1 and CDR2: MNHEY, SVGEGT. CDR3 residues: CASRSSGPSNQPQHF. In nucleotides, the CDR3 is TGTGCCAGCAGGTCTAGCGGGCCGAGCAATCAGCCCCAGCATTTT.

The chain uses TRBV3-1 and TRBJ2-3; tentative D call: TRBD1 (6 bases). Between the trimmed V and J ends, which lost 4 bases and 2 bases, there was a span of 13 bases. The CDR3 totals 15 residues. Germline lookup yields CDR1 LGHDT and CDR2 YNNKEL (reference sequence). CDR3 loop: CASSLLGTYTDTQYF. CDR3 DNA sequence: TGTGCCAGCAGCCTTCTTGGGACATACACAGATACGCAGTATTTT.

The chain recombines TRBV9 with TRBJ1-1; D call uncertain. Germline loops: CDR1 SGDLS, CDR2 YYNGEE. This CDR3 is 14 amino acids long. Trimming removed 3 bases at V and 1 base at J, with 10 bases between. CDR3 sequence reads: CASSEDGQNTEAFF. As DNA, the CDR3 is TGTGCCAGCAGCGAGGACGGTCAGAACACTGAAGCTTTCTTT.

The chain couples TRBV4-2 to TRBJ2-7, with D perhaps being TRBD1 or TRBD2 (6 bases each). Trimming took 5 bases from V and 8 from J, leaving 19 bases between them. Germline CDR1 LGHNA, CDR2 YNFKEQ. The CDR3 runs to 14 residues. CDR3 sequence: CASSLGGGPTKQYF. Written as DNA, the CDR3 is TGTGCCAGCAGCTTAGGAGGGGGTCCTACGAAGCAGTACTTC.

The table lists this clonotype with a few counts. CDR3 region: CSARVPTSGTYEQYF. The CDR3, as DNA: TGCAGTGCTAGAGTTCCGACTAGCGGGACCTACGAGCAGTACTTC. V usage is TRBV20-1 and J usage is TRBJ2-7, with TRBD2 identical over 11 bases. The CDR3 is 15 residues long. V shed 1 base and J 2 bases; nucleotides not matched to a gene: 4. CDR1 DFQATT and CDR2 SNEGSKA come from the germline V gene (reference sequence).

The chain is built from TRBV20-1 and TRBJ1-2; no clear D gene. Germline CDR1 and CDR2: DFQATT and SNEGSKA (reference sequence). V gave up 4 bases and J gave up 6 bases, with 12 bases separating them. CDR3 length equals 12 residues. The CDR3 sequence: CSAIPTLNGYTF. DNA of the CDR3: TGCAGTGCTATCCCAACCCTTAATGGCTACACCTTC.

The rearrangement uses TRBV7-9 and TRBJ1-2, with a possible D match to TRBD1 (5 bases). V shed 4 bases and J shed 3 bases, with 15 bases lying between them. This CDR3 comprises 15 residues. Germline CDR1 reads SEHNR; CDR2 reads FQNEAQ (reference sequence). CDR3 loop: CASSSLQGTYYGYTF. For the CDR3, the DNA is TGTGCCAGCAGCTCTCTTCAGGGCACTTACTATGGCTACACCTTC.

The gene calls are TRBV28 and TRBJ2-3, with D possibly being TRBD2 (5 bases). The CDR3 is 14 residues long. The V gene lost 7 bases and the J gene lost 4 bases, with 15 bases spanning the gap. Germline V gives CDR1 MDHEN, CDR2 SYDVKM. DNA of the CDR3: TGTGCCAGCAATGTCGCGGGTCGGGCAGATACGCAGTATTTT. Translating it yields CASNVAGRADTQYF.

On this clonotype: Relative to the germline gene, one junction end is altered; a read error may explain this. The V call is TRBV28, the J call TRBJ2-7; perhaps D is TRBD1 or TRBD2 (6 bases each). Per the germline V gene, CDR1 is MDHEN and CDR2 is SYDVKM. The CDR3 is made up of 14 amino acids. This CDR3 is CTSTQRGRGGEQYF. The DNA of the CDR3 is TGTACCAGCACTCAACGGGGTCGAGGGGGGGAGCAGTACTTC.

J is TRBJ1-2 and V is TRBV19; TRBD1 aligns across 7 bases. The V gene end was trimmed by 9 bases and the J gene end by 4 bases; junction bases not matched to a gene: 11. The CDR3 is 14 amino acids. Germline CDR1 LNHDA, CDR2 SQIVND (reference sequence). CDR3: CASVPTGFSYGYTF. CDR3 bases: TGTGCCAGCGTTCCGACAGGGTTTAGCTATGGCTACACCTTC.

This chain uses TRBV12-3 or TRBV12-4 with TRBJ2-1, with D perhaps assigned TRBD1 or TRBD2 (5 bases each). Trimming removed 3 bases from V and 7 bases from J, with 16 bases in between. The CDR3 sequence is 15 residues long. CDR3 in amino acids: CASSFLGPLSNEQFF. CDR3 coding DNA: TGTGCCAGCAGTTTTTTGGGACCTCTGAGTAATGAGCAGTTCTTC.

This clonotype was seen only a few times. The rearrangement joins TRBV7-9 to TRBJ1-2; 11 bases match TRBD1. Germline CDR1 is SEHNR and CDR2 is FQNEAQ (reference sequence). CDR3 length: 17 amino acids. With 2 bases clipped from V and 2 bases from J, the junction kept 7 bases outside the gene matches. CDR3 region: CASSLPPDRGRNYGYTF. For the CDR3, the DNA is TGTGCCAGCAGCTTACCTCCGGACAGGGGGCGCAACTATGGCTACACCTTC. The complete variable domain, with remaining parts taken from reference TRBV7-9 and TRBJ1-2, reads DTGVSQNPRHKITKRGQNVTFRCDPISEHNRLYWYRQTLGQGPEFLTYFQNEAQLEKSRLLSDRFSAERPKGSFSTLEIQRTEQGDSAMYLCASSLPPDRGRNYGYTFGSGTRLTVV.

This chain joins TRBV29-1 and TRBJ2-7, with D tentatively TRBD1 or TRBD2 (5 bases each). The CDR3 length is 10 residues. Between the trimmed V and J ends, which lost 7 bases and 5 bases, there was a span of 9 bases. Per germline, CDR1 SQVTM and CDR2 ANQGSEA. The DNA of the CDR3 is TGCAGCGGGGTGGGGGACGAGCAGTACTTC. Amino acid sequence: CSGVGDEQYF.

This clonotype was recorded a few times. This chain links TRBV12-5 with TRBJ2-7, with 7 positions matching TRBD1. CDR1 LGHNT and CDR2 FRNRAP come from the germline V gene. Trimming at V came to 4 bases and at J to 0 bases, leaving 6 bases not matched to a gene. This CDR3 has 15 amino acids. The CDR3 reads CASGSTQGVSYEQYF. CDR3 DNA: TGTGCTAGTGGTTCAACCCAGGGGGTCTCCTACGAGCAGTACTTC.

The genes are TRBV4-2 and TRBJ2-3, with a weak D call TRBD1 (5 bases). This CDR3 comprises 15 residues. Germline V CDR1 and CDR2: LGHNA, YNFKEQ. Trimming stripped 0 bases from V and 2 bases from J, with 9 bases between. The CDR3 region has the DNA TGTGCCAGCAGCCAAGAACAGGCCTACACAGATACGCAGTATTTT. Protein sequence: CASSQEQAYTDTQYF.

The chain links TRBV7-2 to TRBJ1-1; TRBD1 matches 7 bases. The V segment lost 4 bases and the J segment 1 base; nucleotides outside the gene matches: 6. The CDR3 extends over 15 amino acids. Germline V lookup: CDR1 SGHTA, CDR2 FQGNSA. The CDR3 loop reads CASSSRQGGNTEAFF. CDR3 in DNA: TGTGCCAGCAGCTCCAGACAGGGCGGGAACACTGAAGCTTTCTTT. Full variable domain (outside the CDR3, taken from reference TRBV7-2 and TRBJ1-1): GAGVSQSPSNKVTEKGKDVELRCDPISGHTALYWYRQSLGQGLEFLIYFQGNSAPDKSGLPSDRFSAERTGGSVSTLTIQRTQQEDSAVYLCASSSRQGGNTEAFFGQGTRLTVV.

Concerning this clonotype: Mismatch with germline at one junction end may stem from a read error. This chain uses TRBV10-3 with TRBJ2-1; D is unclear. This CDR3 is built from 11 residues. Germline assignment: CDR1 ENHRY and CDR2 SYGVKD. DNA of the CDR3: TGTGCCAGCAGTGAGTCCCATGAGCAGTTCTTC. As protein: CASSESHEQFF.

This clonotype was seen a few times. This chain joins TRBV7-9 and TRBJ1-5, with no clear D. The CDR3 is 12 residues long. Looked up from germline, CDR1 is SEHNR and CDR2 is FQNEAQ (reference sequence). Trimming removed 3 bases from V and 5 bases from J, with 5 bases in between. The CDR3 DNA is TGTGCCAGCAGCTTCTCTGATCAGCCCCAGCATTTT. It codes for CASSFSDQPQHF. The whole variable domain, filled in from reference TRBV7-9 and TRBJ1-5, reads DTGVSQNPRHKITKRGQNVTFRCDPISEHNRLYWYRQTLGQGPEFLTYFQNEAQLEKSRLLSDRFSAERPKGSFSTLEIQRTEQGDSAMYLCASSFSDQPQHFGDGTRLSIL.

This sequence joins TRBV12-3 or TRBV12-4 and TRBJ2-7; TRBD1 matches 7 bases. This CDR3 contains 15 residues. J lost 1 base, V lost 4 bases, and 7 bases had no gene match. CDR3 in DNA: TGTGCCAGCAGTTACGACAGGGAGACATCCTACGAGCAGTACTTC. Protein sequence: CASSYDRETSYEQYF.